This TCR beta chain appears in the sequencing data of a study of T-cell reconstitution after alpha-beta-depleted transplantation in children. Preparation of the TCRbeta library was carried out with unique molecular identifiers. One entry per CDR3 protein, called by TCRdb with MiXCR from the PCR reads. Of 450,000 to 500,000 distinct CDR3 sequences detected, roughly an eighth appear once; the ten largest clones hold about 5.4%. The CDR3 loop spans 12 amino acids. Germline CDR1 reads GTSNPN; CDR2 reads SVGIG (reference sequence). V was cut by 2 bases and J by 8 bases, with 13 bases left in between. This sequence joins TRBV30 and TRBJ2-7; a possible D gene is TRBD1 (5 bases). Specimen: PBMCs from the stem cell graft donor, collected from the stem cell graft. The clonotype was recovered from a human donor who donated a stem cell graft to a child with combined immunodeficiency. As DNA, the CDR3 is TGTGCCTGGAGTACGGGCAGGGTCAAGCAGTACTTC. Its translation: CAWSTGRVKQYF.